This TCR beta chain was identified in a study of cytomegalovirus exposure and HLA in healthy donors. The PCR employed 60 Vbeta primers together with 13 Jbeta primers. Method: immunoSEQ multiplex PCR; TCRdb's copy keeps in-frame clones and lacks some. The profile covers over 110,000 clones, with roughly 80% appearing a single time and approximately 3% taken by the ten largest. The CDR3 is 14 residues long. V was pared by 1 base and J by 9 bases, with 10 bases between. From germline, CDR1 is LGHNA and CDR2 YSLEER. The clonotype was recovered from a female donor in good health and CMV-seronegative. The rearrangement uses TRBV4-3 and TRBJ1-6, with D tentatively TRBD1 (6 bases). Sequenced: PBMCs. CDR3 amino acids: CASSQAGVGSPLHF. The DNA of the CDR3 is TGCGCCAGCAGCCAAGCAGGGGTAGGTTCACCCCTCCACTTT.